This T cell receptor beta chain is drawn from a study of blood T cell repertoires in COVID-19. Study information: PBMCs, B-cell-depleted T cells, or T cells provided the cDNA or gDNA that made up the material.

Profiling relied on immunoSEQ multiplex PCR, and the TCRdb table lists in-frame clones only, not all of them. Of about 200,000 clones listed, about 76% are singletons. A Seattle source enrolled patients during active infection and followed them longitudinally. A few counts support this clone. Trimming left V 0 bases short and J 8 bases short, with 6 bases between. This CDR3 contains 12 residues. Germline lookup yields CDR1 SGHRS and CDR2 YFSETQ. Sequencing used peripheral blood. The clonotype originates from a woman in her thirties or forties with COVID-19, enrolled during active disease. V and J are TRBV5-1 and TRBJ1-3, with unresolved D. The DNA for the CDR3 is TGCGCCAGCAGCTTGGCCGGGGACACCATATATTTT. This sequence encodes CASSLAGDTIYF.